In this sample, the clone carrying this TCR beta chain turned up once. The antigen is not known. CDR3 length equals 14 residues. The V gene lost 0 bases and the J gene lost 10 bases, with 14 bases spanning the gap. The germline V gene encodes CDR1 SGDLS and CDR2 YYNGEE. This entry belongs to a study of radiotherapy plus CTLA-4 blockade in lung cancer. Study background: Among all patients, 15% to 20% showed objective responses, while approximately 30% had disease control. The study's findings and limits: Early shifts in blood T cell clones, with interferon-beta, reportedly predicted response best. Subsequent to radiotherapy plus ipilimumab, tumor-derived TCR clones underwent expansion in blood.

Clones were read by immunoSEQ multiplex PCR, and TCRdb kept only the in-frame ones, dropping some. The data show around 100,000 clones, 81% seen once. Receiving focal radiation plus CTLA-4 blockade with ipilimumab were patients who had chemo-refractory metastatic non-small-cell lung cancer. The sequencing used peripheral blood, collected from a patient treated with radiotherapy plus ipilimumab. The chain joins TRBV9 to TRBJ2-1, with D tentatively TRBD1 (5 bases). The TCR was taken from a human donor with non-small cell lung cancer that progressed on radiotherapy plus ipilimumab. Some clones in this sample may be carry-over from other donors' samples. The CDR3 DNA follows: TGTGCCAGCAGCGTAGCCCCCAGGGAACGGGAGCAGTTCTTC. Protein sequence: CASSVAPREREQFF.